Presented here are 7 T cell receptor beta chains from one specimen sequenced in a study of T cell responses to AZD1222 COVID-19 vaccine. Profiling relied on immunoSEQ multiplex PCR, and the TCRdb table lists in-frame clones only, not all of them. The sample shows roughly 80,000 clones, over 75% of them seen only once. The sample here was peripheral blood, taken 28 days after the second AZD1222 dose. Source of these receptors: an adult who received the AZD1222 COVID-19 vaccine.

The rearrangement uses TRBV3-1 (or the pseudogene TRBV3-2) and TRBJ1-1, with a possible D match to TRBD1 (5 bases). This CDR3 is built from 13 residues. CDR1 and CDR2 (germline): LGHDT, YNNKEL (reference sequence). V was cut by 1 base and J by 6 bases, with 9 bases left in between. The CDR3 reads CASSQGGTAEAFF. Here the CDR3 DNA reads TGTGCCAGCAGCCAAGGGGGGACTGCTGAAGCTTTCTTT.

This chain connects TRBV5-8 to TRBJ1-4, with D hard to call. Per germline, CDR1 SGHTS and CDR2 YDEGEE. CDR3 length equals 14 residues. V lost 4 bases to trimming and J lost 0 bases, with 7 bases between them. The CDR3 region has the DNA TGTGCCAGCAGCCCCCTTGCAACTAATGAAAAACTGTTTTTT. Translation gives CASSPLATNEKLFF.

This chain uses TRBV11-3 with TRBJ2-7; TRBD1 matches 7 bases. V lost 7 bases, J lost 3 bases, and 9 bases stayed unmatched. The germline gives CDR1 SGHNT, CDR2 YENEEA. This CDR3 spans 14 amino acids. The CDR3, as DNA: TGTGCCAGCACCGGGACGGGACAGAACTACGAGCAGTACTTC. Encoded protein: CASTGTGQNYEQYF.

The chain carries TRBV19 and TRBJ2-4; D perhaps matches TRBD1 (6 bases). The CDR3 has 16 residues. The ends were cut back, 0 bases at V and 7 bases at J, with 16 bases in the middle. The germline V gene encodes CDR1 LNHDA and CDR2 SQIVND (reference sequence). The CDR3 sequence: CASSIDPGHIRNIQYF. In DNA form, the CDR3 reads TGTGCCAGTAGTATAGATCCGGGACACATCAGGAACATTCAGTACTTC. Full variable domain (outside the CDR3, taken from reference TRBV19 and TRBJ2-4): DGGITQSPKYLFRKEGQNVTLSCEQNLNHDAMYWYRQDPGQGLRLIYYSQIVNDFQKGDIAEGYSVSREKKESFPLTVTSAQKNPTAFYLCASSIDPGHIRNIQYFGAGTRLSVL.

The chain links TRBV4-3 to TRBJ2-1, with D possibly matching TRBD2 (6 bases). The CDR3 has 16 amino acids. CDR1 and CDR2 (germline): LGHNA, YSLEER. V was shortened by 0 bases and J by 7 bases, with 16 bases between the two germline ends. The CDR3 spells CASSQDMTGSGNEQFF. DNA of the CDR3: TGCGCCAGCAGCCAAGATATGACCGGGAGTGGTAATGAGCAGTTCTTC.

This sequence joins TRBV27 and TRBJ1-6; D remains unclear. Germline CDR1 and CDR2: MNHEY and SMNVEV (reference sequence). The ends were cut back, 5 bases at V and 7 bases at J, with 9 bases in the middle. The CDR3 is made up of 13 amino acids. The CDR3, as DNA: TGTGCCAGCAGTCAATTTACGAATTCACCCCTCCACTTT. Residues: CASSQFTNSPLHF.

The genes are TRBV5-1 and TRBJ1-1, with a possible D match to TRBD1 (6 bases). V lost 4 bases to trimming and J lost 5 bases, with 15 bases between them. This CDR3 comprises 14 residues. Germline CDR1 is SGHRS and CDR2 is YFSETQ. The CDR3: CASSQQGRVTEAFF. Written as DNA, the CDR3 is TGCGCCAGCAGCCAACAGGGTAGAGTTACTGAAGCTTTCTTT.